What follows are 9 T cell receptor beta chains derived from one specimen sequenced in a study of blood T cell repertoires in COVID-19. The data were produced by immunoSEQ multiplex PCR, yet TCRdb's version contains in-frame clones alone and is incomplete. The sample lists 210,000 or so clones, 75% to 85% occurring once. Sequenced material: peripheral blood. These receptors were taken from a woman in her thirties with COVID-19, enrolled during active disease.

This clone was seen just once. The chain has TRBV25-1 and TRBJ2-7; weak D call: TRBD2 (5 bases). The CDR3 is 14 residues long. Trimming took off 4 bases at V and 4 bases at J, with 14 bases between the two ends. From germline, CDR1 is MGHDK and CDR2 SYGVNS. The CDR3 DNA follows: TGTGCCAGCAGTGTCCCGGGAAATCTTTACGAGCAGTACTTC. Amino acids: CASSVPGNLYEQYF.

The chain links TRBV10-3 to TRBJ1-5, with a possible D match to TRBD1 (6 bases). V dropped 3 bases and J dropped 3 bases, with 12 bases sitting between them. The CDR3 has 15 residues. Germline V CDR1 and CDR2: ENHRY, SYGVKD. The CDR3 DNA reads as TGTGCCATCAGTGACGACAGGTCAAACAATCAGCCCCAGCATTTT. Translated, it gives CAISDDRSNNQPQHF.

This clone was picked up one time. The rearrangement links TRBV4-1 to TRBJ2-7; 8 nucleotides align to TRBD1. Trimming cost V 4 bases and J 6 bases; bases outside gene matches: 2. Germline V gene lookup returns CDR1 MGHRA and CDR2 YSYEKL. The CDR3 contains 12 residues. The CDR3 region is CASSPDRVEQYF. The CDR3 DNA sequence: TGCGCCAGCAGCCCGGACAGGGTCGAGCAGTACTTC.

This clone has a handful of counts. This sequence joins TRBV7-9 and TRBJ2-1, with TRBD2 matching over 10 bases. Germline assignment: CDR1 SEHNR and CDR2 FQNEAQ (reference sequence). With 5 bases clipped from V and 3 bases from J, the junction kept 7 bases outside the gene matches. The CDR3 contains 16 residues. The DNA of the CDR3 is TGTGCCAGCAGCCCAAGCGGGAGGGTCGGCTACAATGAGCAGTTCTTC. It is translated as CASSPSGRVGYNEQFF.

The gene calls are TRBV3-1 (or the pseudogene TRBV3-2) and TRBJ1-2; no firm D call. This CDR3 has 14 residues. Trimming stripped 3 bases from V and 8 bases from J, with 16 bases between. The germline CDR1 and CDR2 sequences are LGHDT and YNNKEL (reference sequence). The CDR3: CASSQVRAGSGYTF. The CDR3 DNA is TGTGCCAGCAGCCAGGTCCGGGCGGGCTCCGGCTACACCTTC.

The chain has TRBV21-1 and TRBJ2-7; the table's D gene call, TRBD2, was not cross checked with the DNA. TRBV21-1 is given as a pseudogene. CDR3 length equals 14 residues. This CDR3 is CASSKGPSGYEQYF. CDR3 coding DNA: TGTGCCAGCAGCAAAGGGCCTAGCGGCTACGAGCAGTACTTC.

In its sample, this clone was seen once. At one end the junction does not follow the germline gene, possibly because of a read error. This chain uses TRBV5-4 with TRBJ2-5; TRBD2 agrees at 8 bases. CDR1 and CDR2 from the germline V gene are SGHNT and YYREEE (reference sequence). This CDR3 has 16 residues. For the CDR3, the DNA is TGTGCCAGCAACTTGAAACTAGCGGTTTCCCAAGAGACCCAGTACTTC. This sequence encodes CASNLKLAVSQETQYF.

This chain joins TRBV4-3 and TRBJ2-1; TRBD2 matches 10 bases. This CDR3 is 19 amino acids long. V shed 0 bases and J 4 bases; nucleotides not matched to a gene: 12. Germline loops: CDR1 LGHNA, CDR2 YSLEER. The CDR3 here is CASSQEGGASGSVYNEQFF. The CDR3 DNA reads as TGCGCCAGCAGCCAAGAGGGAGGGGCTAGCGGGAGTGTATACAATGAGCAGTTCTTC.

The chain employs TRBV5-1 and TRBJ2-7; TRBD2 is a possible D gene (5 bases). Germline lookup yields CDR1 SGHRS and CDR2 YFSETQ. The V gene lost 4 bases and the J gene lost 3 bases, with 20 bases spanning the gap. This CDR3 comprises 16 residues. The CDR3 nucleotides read TGCGCCAGCAGCCCGGGGTCGTGGGGAACTTACTACGAGCAGTACTTC. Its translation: CASSPGSWGTYYEQYF.